Only a few counts were recorded for the clone carrying this T cell receptor beta chain. The antigen is unknown. The CDR3 is 13 residues long. V lost 6 bases and J lost 5; bases outside the gene matches: 9. Germline assignment: CDR1 DFQATT and CDR2 SNEGSKA (reference sequence). This record belongs to a study of regulatory T cells in long-lasting Graves disease. Library construction for TCR beta used iRepertoire HTBI primers and Arm-PCR of CDR3 regions. Using its own MiXCR run on the multiplex PCR reads, TCRdb lists one record per CDR3 protein. The sample shows about 660,000 distinct CDR3 sequences, around 32% of them seen only once. Time point specified: persistent/refractory GD, antithyroid drugs over 5 years with positive TRAb. The authors made the TCR library using RNA they extracted from PBMCs. Findings of the study overall: Among samples with persistent disease, TRBV28, TRBJ1-2 and TRBJ2-5 were favored.

Sequencing used peripheral blood mononuclear cells (PBMCs), obtained when the disease was refractory, from a patient treated with antithyroid drugs. This TCR was recovered from a female donor with Graves disease. J is TRBJ2-5 and V is TRBV20-1, with TRBD1 identical over 7 bases. Here the CDR3 DNA reads TGCAGTGCCGGGGACAGTAAAAATGAGACCCAGTACTTC. Translating gives CSAGDSKNETQYF.